This T cell receptor (beta chain) was captured by sequencing in a study of T-cell memory formation after mild COVID-19. Across the whole study: Clusters of TCRs were largely donor specific. Notes on the study in general: For contracting clones, CD4+ ones sat mainly in CM and EM, CD8+ in EMRA. Specificity for SARS-CoV-2 was not confirmed among the second-wave clones peaking on day 37.

On this clonotype itself: Its antigen is not identified. One end of the junction varies from germline; a read error may be responsible.

This CDR3 comprises 10 residues. The germline CDR1 and CDR2 sequences are DFQATT and SNEGSKA (reference sequence). UMIs and sample barcodes were carried by the TCR alpha and TCR beta cDNA libraries that 5'RACE produced using constant-segment primers. Using its own MiXCR run on the 5' RACE reads, TCRdb lists one record per CDR3 protein. The table includes 470,000 or so distinct CDR3 sequences, roughly 20% detected once. Sample: PBMCs or a T cell subset sorted from them (not recorded which). The rearrangement links TRBV20-1 to TRBJ2-5, with D unresolved. This clonotype originated in an adult woman who had mild COVID-19 (a few samples of this study predate the infection). Cell type and time point are not known. CDR3: CSARDGPPSF. CDR3 DNA: TGCAGTGCTAGAGACGGACCTCCCTCTTTC.